These 2 T cell receptor beta chains were sequenced from one sample in a study of a mutant IDH1 vaccine in newly diagnosed glioma. The sample's time point: baseline, week 1 (first vaccination visit). Stated treatment: pre-vaccination baseline after standard-of-care therapy. Some clones are missing from TCRdb's copy, which holds only in-frame ones; the method was immunoSEQ multiplex PCR. The data show some 15,000 clones, 75% to 90% seen once. The source was PBMCs, collected from a glioma patient treated with radiotherapy, temozolomide or both. The receptors shown here come from a woman between 35 and 50 years old with glioma. Some clones in this sample may be carry-over from other donors' samples.

This chain joins TRBV21-1 and TRBJ1-5; the table's D call TRBD1 went unverified against the DNA. TRBV21-1 is listed as a pseudogene. The CDR3 consists of 14 residues. Here the CDR3 DNA reads TGTGCCAGCAGCACGGACAGTAGCAATCAGCCCCAGCATTTT. This translates into CASSTDSSNQPQHF.

The rearrangement joins TRBV18 to TRBJ1-2; the match to TRBD1 covers 9 bases. V gave up 6 bases and J gave up 7 bases; unmatched junction bases: 12. CDR1 is KGHSH and CDR2 is LQKENI in the germline V gene. The CDR3 loop spans 15 amino acids. This CDR3 is CASSQSNRGLVGYTF. The CDR3 DNA reads as TGTGCCAGCTCCCAATCGAACAGGGGGCTCGTTGGCTACACCTTC.